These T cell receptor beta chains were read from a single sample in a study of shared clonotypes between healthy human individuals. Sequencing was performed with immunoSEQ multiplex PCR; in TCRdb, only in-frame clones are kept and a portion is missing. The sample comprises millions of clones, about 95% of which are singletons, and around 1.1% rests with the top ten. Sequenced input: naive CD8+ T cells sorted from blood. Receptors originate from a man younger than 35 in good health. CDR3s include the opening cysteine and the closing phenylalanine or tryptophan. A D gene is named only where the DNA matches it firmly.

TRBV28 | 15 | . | CASSFLAEPYQPQHF
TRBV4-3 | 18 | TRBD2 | CASSQGDLLAGGIYEQYF
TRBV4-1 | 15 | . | CASSQDAGVNYGYTF
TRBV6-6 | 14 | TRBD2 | CASSLAGGYNEQFF
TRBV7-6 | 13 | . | CASSLLRGTEAFF
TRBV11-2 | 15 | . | CASSLSGGKNTEAFF
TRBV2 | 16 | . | CASRPGPNSEDNEQFF
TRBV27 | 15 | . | CASSWGGEPQETQYF
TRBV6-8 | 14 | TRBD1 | CASSRMPGQGARYF
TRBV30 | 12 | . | CAWSQPPGEQYF